Listed here are 30 T cell receptor beta chains from one sample, sequenced in a study of cytomegalovirus exposure and HLA in healthy donors. 60 Vbeta and 13 Jbeta primers were used in PCR. Repertoires were generated with immunoSEQ multiplex PCR, while TCRdb's copy carries only in-frame clones and drops some. The repertoire includes about 31,000 clones, 65% of them detected once, and about 21% sits in the top ten. The specimen was PBMCs. These receptor sequences come from a man aged 50 or older in good health and CMV-seropositive.

J is TRBJ2-5 and V is TRBV5-1; 7 bases fit TRBD2. This CDR3 region has 15 residues. Unmatched junction bases numbered 3, after V lost 0 bases and J lost 1 base. Germline CDR1 and CDR2: SGHRS and YFSETQ. The chain's CDR3 is CASSLDGRLQETQYF. The CDR3 nucleotides are TGCGCCAGCAGCTTGGACGGGAGGCTCCAAGAGACCCAGTACTTC.

A single count supports this clone. The V call is TRBV5-1, the J call TRBJ2-1; 9 bases line up with TRBD1. This CDR3 is 15 amino acids long. Germline-derived CDR1 and CDR2 are SGHRS and YFSETQ. The V segment lost 4 bases and the J segment 4 bases; nucleotides outside the gene matches: 6. In nucleotides, the CDR3 is TGCGCCAGCAGCCGAGGGGACAGGGCTTACAATGAGCAGTTCTTC. Residues: CASSRGDRAYNEQFF.

The rearrangement links TRBV30 to TRBJ1-2; 11 positions agree with TRBD1. The junction had 6 bases not matched to a gene; V was cut back by 2 bases and J by 7 bases. The CDR3 has 14 residues. The V gene's germline CDR1 is GTSNPN and CDR2 SVGIG (reference sequence). The CDR3 region is CAWSPRDRGFGYTF. The CDR3 DNA follows: TGTGCCTGGAGTCCTCGGGACAGGGGGTTTGGCTACACCTTC.

The V call is TRBV7-2, the J call TRBJ1-4; 9 nucleotides line up with TRBD1. The CDR3 length is 16 residues. The junction had 12 bases not matched to a gene; V was cut back by 5 bases and J by 8 bases. Germline V gene data show CDR1 as SGHTA and CDR2 as FQGNSA. The CDR3 region has the DNA TGTGCCAGCAGCCCGACCACCGGGACAGGGTACGAAAAACTGTTTTTT. Translating it yields CASSPTTGTGYEKLFF.

The rearrangement uses TRBV30 and TRBJ2-3; tentative D call: TRBD1 (6 bases). CDR3 length: 12 residues. The V gene's germline CDR1 is GTSNPN and CDR2 SVGIG (reference sequence). V shed 2 bases and J shed 7 bases, with 10 bases lying between them. The CDR3 DNA reads as TGTGCCTGGAGTACAGGGCCGTATACGCAGTATTTT. It specifies CAWSTGPYTQYF.

This clone was counted a few times. The chain has TRBV5-1 and TRBJ2-6; 11 nucleotides match TRBD1. The CDR3 is 18 amino acids. J was trimmed by 2 bases and V by 0 bases; bases with no gene match: 4. The germline V gene has CDR1 SGHRS and CDR2 YFSETQ. The CDR3, as DNA: TGCGCCAGCAGCTTGGTATGGACAGGGGGCGCTGGGGCCAACGTCCTGACTTTC. Its protein product is CASSLVWTGGAGANVLTF.

J is TRBJ2-7 and V is TRBV4-1; D might be TRBD1 (5 bases). From germline, CDR1 is MGHRA and CDR2 YSYEKL. The ends were cut back, 0 bases at V and 6 bases at J, with 18 bases in the middle. This CDR3 comprises 16 residues. This chain's CDR3 is CASSQERARAGSEQYF. CDR3 nucleotides: TGCGCCAGCAGCCAAGAAAGGGCCAGGGCAGGGTCCGAGCAGTACTTC.

This sequence joins TRBV15 and TRBJ1-4; 7 nucleotides match TRBD1. Germline V gene sequence: CDR1 LNHNV, CDR2 YYDKDF (reference sequence). The ends lost 1 base at V and 7 bases at J; junction bases unmatched: 6. The CDR3 runs to 15 residues. As DNA, the CDR3 is TGTGCCACCAGCAGAGGAACAGGGGAGACTGAAAAACTGTTTTTT. Amino acids: CATSRGTGETEKLFF.

The chain joins TRBV5-1 to TRBJ2-5; 9 bases line up with TRBD2. Germline V gene sequence: CDR1 SGHRS, CDR2 YFSETQ. The J segment lost 5 bases and the V segment lost 4 bases, leaving 6 bases of the junction unmatched. CDR3 length: 14 residues. CDR3 in DNA: TGCGCCAGCAGCCACGGGACTAGCCGTGAGACCCAGTACTTC. This codes for CASSHGTSRETQYF.

The chain couples TRBV30 to TRBJ1-6; 10 bases are shared with TRBD1. With V trimmed by 1 base and J by 0 bases, 9 bases remained unmatched. The CDR3 covers 19 residues. From germline, CDR1 is GTSNPN and CDR2 SVGIG (reference sequence). The CDR3 reads CAWSGQGARRFSYNSPLHF. The CDR3 bases are TGTGCCTGGAGTGGACAGGGGGCGAGGCGCTTCTCCTATAATTCACCCCTCCACTTT.

V and J are TRBV6-1 and TRBJ1-2; D perhaps matches TRBD1 (5 bases). Germline V lookup: CDR1 MNHNS, CDR2 SASEGT. The V end lost 5 bases, the J end lost 5 bases, and 18 bases lay between the germline ends. CDR3 length equals 15 residues. The CDR3 DNA follows: TGTGCCAGCAGTCCCTACGACAGCCCTCGGTATGGCTACACCTTC. It codes for CASSPYDSPRYGYTF.

V usage is TRBV28 and J usage is TRBJ2-1, with TRBD2 matching over 9 bases. The V and J ends lost 7 bases and 3 bases, in that order; junction bases with no gene match: 7. Germline V lookup: CDR1 MDHEN, CDR2 SYDVKM. The CDR3 is 15 residues long. CDR3 protein: CASTIGGRDYNEQFF. CDR3 sequence (DNA): TGTGCCAGCACCATTGGCGGGAGGGACTACAATGAGCAGTTCTTC.

This chain connects TRBV7-9 to TRBJ2-5; a possible D gene is TRBD2 (7 bases). V lost 3 bases and J lost 3, with 11 bases in between. The CDR3 has 14 residues. Germline V gene sequence: CDR1 SEHNR, CDR2 FQNEAQ (reference sequence). This CDR3 reads CASSFRGGEETQYF. CDR3 bases: TGTGCCAGCAGCTTCAGGGGAGGGGAAGAGACCCAGTACTTC.

This clone was detected once. The chain carries TRBV14 and TRBJ1-2; 9 bases map to TRBD1. This CDR3 spans 12 amino acids. Per the germline V gene, CDR1 is SGHDN and CDR2 is FVKESK. V shed 5 bases, J shed 10 bases, and the junction held 5 bases outside the gene matches. The CDR3 region has the DNA TGTGCCAGCAGCTGGGGACAGGGTGCCTACACCTTC. Amino acids: CASSWGQGAYTF. Combining the CDR3 with reference TRBV14 and TRBJ1-2 gives the whole variable domain EAGVTQFPSHSVIEKGQTVTLRCDPISGHDNLYWYRRVMGKEIKFLLHFVKESKQDESGMPNNRFLAERTGGTYSTLKVQPAELEDSGVYFCASSWGQGAYTFGSGTRLTVV.

The chain has TRBV30 and TRBJ1-2; a weak D match, TRBD1 (6 bases). The CDR3 is 12 amino acids. The V end lost 8 bases, the J end lost 3 bases, and 13 bases lay between the germline ends. Germline loops: CDR1 GTSNPN, CDR2 SVGIG (reference sequence). The CDR3 nucleotides read TGTGCCGGCTCGGACAGCTACTATGGCTACACCTTC. Translation: CAGSDSYYGYTF.

V and J are TRBV30 and TRBJ2-7; 7 nucleotides agree with TRBD2. The trim removed 0 bases at V and 2 bases at J, leaving 4 bases unmatched. The CDR3 sequence is 14 residues long. Germline CDR1 reads GTSNPN; CDR2 reads SVGIG (reference sequence). CDR3 region: CAWSVWGGAYEQYF. The CDR3 bases are TGTGCCTGGAGTGTATGGGGGGGGGCCTACGAGCAGTACTTC.

This chain connects TRBV30 to TRBJ2-1; 7 nucleotides match TRBD2. J lost 2 bases, V lost 1 base, and 2 bases had no gene match. The germline V gene encodes CDR1 GTSNPN and CDR2 SVGIG (reference sequence). This CDR3 has 14 residues. The CDR3 region has the DNA TGTGCCTGGAGTGGGGGGGGGACCTACAATGAGCAGTTCTTC. Its translation: CAWSGGGTYNEQFF. Looking up the rest from reference TRBV30 and TRBJ2-1 gives the full variable domain: SQTIHQWPATLVQPVGSPLSLECTVEGTSNPNLYWYRQAAGRGLQLLFYSVGIGQISSEVPQNLSASRPQDRQFILSSKKLLLSDSGFYLCAWSGGGTYNEQFFGPGTRLTVL.

A single count supports this clone. The chain uses TRBV6-1 and TRBJ2-7, with TRBD1 as a possible D gene (5 bases). This CDR3 is built from 14 residues. Trimming removed 2 bases from V and 5 bases from J, with 13 bases in between. Germline V gene sequence: CDR1 MNHNS, CDR2 SASEGT. The CDR3 nucleotides are TGTGCCAGCAGTGAACGGGCAGGGTCGGACGAGCAGTACTTC. Its translation: CASSERAGSDEQYF.

This clone occurred a few times. This chain connects TRBV6-5 to TRBJ1-2; 8 bases map to TRBD1. Germline V gene data show CDR1 as MNHEY and CDR2 as SVGAGI. The V gene end was trimmed by 4 bases and the J gene end by 3 bases; junction bases not matched to a gene: 4. The CDR3 extends over 14 amino acids. The CDR3 loop is CASSSGGADYGYTF. DNA of the CDR3: TGTGCCAGCAGTTCAGGGGGCGCGGACTATGGCTACACCTTC.

The DNA of the CDR3 is TGTGCCATCAGGGAGACAGCCCATAACTATGGCTACACCTTC. Translated: CAIRETAHNYGYTF. The chain recombines TRBV10-3 with TRBJ1-2, with D maybe TRBD1 (5 bases). CDR1 and CDR2 (germline): ENHRY, SYGVKD. V dropped 6 bases and J dropped 1 base, with 12 bases sitting between them. The length of the CDR3 is 14 residues.

The V call is TRBV5-1, the J call TRBJ2-5, with TRBD2 as a possible D gene (5 bases). The CDR3 has 13 residues. The V gene lost 2 bases and the J gene lost 3 bases, with 8 bases spanning the gap. CDR1 is SGHRS, CDR2 YFSETQ, per germline. CDR3 in DNA: TGCGCCAGCAGCTTTAATAGCGAAGAGACCCAGTACTTC. Translated, it gives CASSFNSEETQYF. Combining the CDR3 with reference TRBV5-1 and TRBJ2-5 gives the whole variable domain KAGVTQTPRYLIKTRGQQVTLSCSPISGHRSVSWYQQTPGQGLQFLFEYFSETQRNKGNFPGRFSGRQFSNSRSEMNVSTLELGDSALYLCASSFNSEETQYFGPGTRLLVL.

The V gene is TRBV27, the J gene TRBJ1-2; 7 bases fit TRBD1. Germline CDR1 and CDR2: MNHEY and SMNVEV (reference sequence). After removal of 3 bases from V and 4 bases from J, the junction contained 5 bases not matched to a gene. The CDR3 is 14 amino acids. CDR3 protein: CASSFRQGGYGYTF. The DNA for the CDR3 is TGTGCCAGCAGTTTCCGACAGGGAGGCTATGGCTACACCTTC.

The chain combines TRBV30 with TRBJ1-2; D uncertain. This CDR3 comprises 13 residues. Germline V gene data show CDR1 as GTSNPN and CDR2 as SVGIG (reference sequence). V shed 4 bases and J shed 2 bases, with 11 bases lying between them. The CDR3 is CAWTAKLNYGYTF. Written as DNA, the CDR3 is TGTGCCTGGACAGCGAAACTCAACTATGGCTACACCTTC. Complete variable domain (other parts from reference TRBV30 and TRBJ1-2): SQTIHQWPATLVQPVGSPLSLECTVEGTSNPNLYWYRQAAGRGLQLLFYSVGIGQISSEVPQNLSASRPQDRQFILSSKKLLLSDSGFYLCAWTAKLNYGYTFGSGTRLTVV.

This rearrangement joins TRBV15 to TRBJ2-1; no definite D call. This CDR3 comprises 16 residues. V was trimmed by 2 bases and J by 4 bases, leaving 15 bases between them. Per germline, CDR1 LNHNV and CDR2 YYDKDF (reference sequence). The CDR3 loop reads CATSRTPNPPYNEQFF. CDR3 nucleotides: TGTGCCACCAGCAGAACTCCCAACCCTCCATACAATGAGCAGTTCTTC. Drawing the rest from reference TRBV15 and TRBJ2-1, the complete variable domain is DAMVIQNPRYQVTQFGKPVTLSCSQTLNHNVMYWYQQKSSQAPKLLFHYYDKDFNNEADTPDNFQSRRPNTSFCFLDIRSPGLGDTAMYLCATSRTPNPPYNEQFFGPGTRLTVL.

The genes are TRBV15 and TRBJ1-4; TRBD1 is a possible D gene (5 bases). Germline V gene data show CDR1 as LNHNV and CDR2 as YYDKDF (reference sequence). This CDR3 has 14 residues. V was pared by 1 base and J by 7 bases, with 10 bases between. CDR3 bases: TGTGCCACCAGCAGAGGGGGCGTGGGTGAAAAACTGTTTTTT. Translating gives CATSRGGVGEKLFF.

The chain carries TRBV6-5 and TRBJ2-5, with TRBD2 identical over 11 bases. The V and J ends lost 5 bases and 5 bases, in that order; junction bases with no gene match: 4. This CDR3 has 14 amino acids. Germline V gives CDR1 MNHEY, CDR2 SVGAGI. The CDR3 DNA reads TGTGCCAGCAGTGGGACTAGCGGACGGGAGACCCAGTACTTC. It codes for CASSGTSGRETQYF.

The chain employs TRBV4-1 and TRBJ2-1; possible D gene TRBD2, 6 bases. This CDR3 is 15 amino acids long. The V and J ends lost 6 bases and 0 bases respectively, with 12 bases between them. Germline CDR1 reads MGHRA; CDR2 reads YSYEKL. In nucleotides, the CDR3 is TGCGCCAGCAGATCCGGGACTTTCTCCTACAATGAGCAGTTCTTC. The encoded protein is CASRSGTFSYNEQFF.

The chain carries TRBV29-1 and TRBJ1-6; no definite D call. The CDR3 contains 14 residues. V lost 7 bases and J 0 bases, leaving 10 bases between the germline ends. From germline, CDR1 is SQVTM and CDR2 ANQGSEA. CDR3 nucleotide sequence: TGCAGCGCGCTTTTCGGCTCCTATAATTCACCCCTCCACTTT. Amino acid sequence: CSALFGSYNSPLHF.

This clone was observed a few times. The chain uses TRBV5-1 and TRBJ2-3; 12 bases fit TRBD2. The CDR3 spans 16 residues. The V and J ends lost 4 bases and 4 bases, in that order; junction bases with no gene match: 7. Germline CDR1 reads SGHRS; CDR2 reads YFSETQ. The CDR3 loop is CASSVSLAGGPDTQYF. The CDR3, as DNA: TGCGCCAGCAGCGTATCCCTAGCGGGGGGGCCAGATACGCAGTATTTT.

This clone was counted between two and nine times. The chain employs TRBV28 and TRBJ1-4; D possibly corresponds to TRBD1 (6 bases). Germline-derived CDR1 and CDR2 are MDHEN and SYDVKM. Deletions cut 10 bases from V and 4 bases from J, with 19 bases between. The CDR3 is 15 amino acids. This CDR3 is CATTPGGAGNEKLFF. CDR3 coding DNA: TGTGCCACCACTCCTGGGGGGGCGGGTAATGAAAAACTGTTTTTT.